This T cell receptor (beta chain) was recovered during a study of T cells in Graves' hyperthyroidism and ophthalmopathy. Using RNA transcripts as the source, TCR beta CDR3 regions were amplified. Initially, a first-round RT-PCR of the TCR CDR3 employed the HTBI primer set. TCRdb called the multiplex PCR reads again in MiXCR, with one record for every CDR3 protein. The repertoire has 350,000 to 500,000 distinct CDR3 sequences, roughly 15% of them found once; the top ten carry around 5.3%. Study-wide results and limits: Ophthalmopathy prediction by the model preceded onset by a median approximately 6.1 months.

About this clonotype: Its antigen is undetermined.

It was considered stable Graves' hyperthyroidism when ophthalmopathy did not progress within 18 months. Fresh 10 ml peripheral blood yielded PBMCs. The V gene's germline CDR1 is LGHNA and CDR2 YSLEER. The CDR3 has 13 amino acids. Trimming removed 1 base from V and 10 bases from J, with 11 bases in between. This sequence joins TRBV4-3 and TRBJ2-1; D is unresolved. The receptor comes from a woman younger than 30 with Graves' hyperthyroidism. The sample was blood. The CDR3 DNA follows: TGCGCCAGCAGCCAAGCCCGGCAATCCGAGCAGTTCTTC. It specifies CASSQARQSEQFF.